The entry below gives a single T cell receptor (beta chain) sequence along with its context. In the study's own analysis: Reference gene primer amplification yielded estimated nucleated cell counts. Repertoires were generated with immunoSEQ multiplex PCR, while TCRdb's copy carries only in-frame clones and drops some. That table gives V, J and clone size, and the DNA gave D and trimming. The table lists a few hundred thousand clones, 90% of them singletons. The data are from a study of blood T cell repertoires in COVID-19. Study summary: The United States, Italy and Spain were the sources of the acute and convalescent COVID-19 samples.

Germline V lookup: CDR1 KGHSH, CDR2 LQKENI. The J segment lost 0 bases and the V segment lost 2 bases, leaving 5 bases of the junction unmatched. CDR3 length: 16 residues. Assignment of participants to cohorts was predicated upon participant-reported clinical history. The sample consisted of PBMCs or T cells enriched from blood (not recorded which). The chain couples TRBV18 to TRBJ2-3, with 7 nucleotides matching TRBD1. This receptor was identified in a woman under 30 with acute COVID-19. The CDR3 DNA reads as TGTGCCAGCTCACCAAGACAGGGAATAAGCACAGATACGCAGTATTTT. It yields the protein CASSPRQGISTDTQYF.